This T cell receptor (beta chain) derives from a study of blood T cell repertoires in COVID-19 (dated by TCRdb to the early 2020s). With respect to the entire study: The collaborator samples originated in the United States, Italy and Spain and spanned the acute and convalescent phases of COVID-19. The prospective study material was composed of cDNA or gDNA derived from T cells, B-cell-depleted T cells, or PBMCs. A de-identified subject ID, COVID-19 status, age in years and sex were almost always included in the sample metadata. Where available, HLA class I and class II types were taken from metadata supplied by the sample provider and were not determined by assay-based typing. Samples came from the ongoing ImmuneRACE study (first 160 participants) plus 1,254 subjects from 6 global collaborators. The repertoires were released in a freely available public database meant as a resource for research on the immune response to SARS-CoV-2. The dataset comprised deeply sampled blood TCRbeta repertoires from subjects exposed to, actively infected with, or recovered from COVID-19. Overall study outcomes, separate from this receptor: The amount of clinical and demographic metadata varied by source and participant and was provided uncurated.

TCRbeta CDR3 regions were amplified from genomic DNA using the immunoSEQ Assay, a bias-controlled multiplex PCR. As for the original processing: Nucleated cell counts per sample were estimated from amplification of reference gene primers within the assay. To quantify the absolute abundance of each unique TCRbeta CDR3 rearrangement, sequence reads were collapsed and filtered. For each sample, productive Simpson clonality was calculated as the square root of Simpson's diversity index across productive rearrangements. TCRdb retrieved this table from immuneACCESS and kept in-frame rearrangements only. Not all clones are present; in checked studies, unresolved V genes account for under half, and no reason is known for the remainder. V, J and clone size are taken as reported in that table, and D and trimming were inferred from the DNA itself. The sample table shows 300,000 or so clones, and more than 70% are seen once. Approximately 6.6% of the sample is taken by the ten largest.

Comment on this clone: Its cognate antigen has yet to be identified. The input lacks base qualities; no much larger clone sits a single base away.

Another Seattle source contributed samples from volunteer blood donors who had recovered from COVID-19. Each collaborating institution followed its own protocols to collect whole blood in K2EDTA tubes. For TCRbeta analysis, collaborators shipped samples as frozen whole blood, isolated PBMCs, or DNA extracted from either of those sample types. Sequences were obtained from peripheral blood. The clonotype originates from a young woman who had recovered from COVID-19.

The DNA sequence is TGTGCCAGCAGCTTGGCTTACGGTTTCTATGGCTACACCTTC. This encodes CASSLAYGFYGYTF. The sequence joins TRBV5-6 to TRBJ1-2; the D gene lacks a confident call. CDR1 and CDR2, looked up from the germline V gene, are SGHDT and YYEEEE. A distance of 10 bases separates the germline ends of V and J, which lose 0 bases and 4 bases respectively. Reading from cysteine to phenylalanine, the CDR3 counts 14 amino acids. Just CDR3 DNA is preserved here, 42 bases in frame from base 1.